The clone carrying this TCR beta chain was counted a single time. The sample belongs to a study of T cell changes during pregnancy in multiple sclerosis. Germline-derived CDR1 and CDR2 are MGHRA and YSYEKL. J was trimmed by 3 bases and V by 2 bases; bases with no gene match: 4. CDR3 length: 15 amino acids. TCRdb's table, derived via immunoSEQ multiplex PCR, lists solely in-frame clones and lacks some. Of about 99,000 clones detected, roughly 92% appear once; the ten largest clones hold almost 1%. The chain couples TRBV4-1 to TRBJ2-3, with TRBD1 identical over 8 bases. The sequence was obtained from a female donor with multiple sclerosis, enrolled in a pregnancy study. The material was peripheral blood, obtained after pregnancy. CDR3 DNA sequence: TGCGCCAGCAGCCAAATGGACAGGGTAACAGATACGCAGTATTTT. As protein: CASSQMDRVTDTQYF.